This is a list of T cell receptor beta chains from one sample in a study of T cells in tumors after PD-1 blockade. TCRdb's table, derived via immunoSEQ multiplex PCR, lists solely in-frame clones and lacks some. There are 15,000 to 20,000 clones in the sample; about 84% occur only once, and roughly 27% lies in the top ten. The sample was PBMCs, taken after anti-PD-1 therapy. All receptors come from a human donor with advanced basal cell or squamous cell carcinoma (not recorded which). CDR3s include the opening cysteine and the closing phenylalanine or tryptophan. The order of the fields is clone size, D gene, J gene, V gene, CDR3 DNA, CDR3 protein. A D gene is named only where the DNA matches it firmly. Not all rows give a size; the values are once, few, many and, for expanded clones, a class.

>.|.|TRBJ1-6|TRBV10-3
TGTGCCATCAAAGAAGGGACTGAGAATTCACCCCTCCACTTT
CAIKEGTENSPLHF
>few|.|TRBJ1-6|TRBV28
TGTGCCAGCAGAAGGCTCGCTTCAGGGAGGAATAGGGCTTCACCCCTCCACTTT
CASRRLASGRNRASPLHF
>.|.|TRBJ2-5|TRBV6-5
TGTGCCAGCAGGAGGTTTACGGGAGAAGAGACCCAGTACTTC
CASRRFTGEETQYF
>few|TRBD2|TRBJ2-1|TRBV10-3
TGTGCCATCACCCCGACTAGCGGGAGAAACAATGAGCAGTTCTTC
CAITPTSGRNNEQFF
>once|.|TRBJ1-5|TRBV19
TGTGCCAGTAGTATAGCCAGGGTGGGCAATCAGCCCCAGCATTTT
CASSIARVGNQPQHF
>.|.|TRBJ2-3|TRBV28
TGTGCCAGCAGTTCAAACAGGGTACTTAGCACAGATACGCAGTATTTT
CASSSNRVLSTDTQYF
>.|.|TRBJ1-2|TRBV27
TGTGCCAGCACCAGGACCATCTTGGGTGGCTACACCTTC
CASTRTILGGYTF
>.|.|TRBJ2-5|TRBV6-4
TGTGCCGCAAACAGAGAAGAGACCCAGTACTTC
CAANREETQYF
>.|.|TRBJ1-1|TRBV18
TGTGCCAGCTCACCAGGACAGCTCACTGAAGCTTTCTTT
CASSPGQLTEAFF
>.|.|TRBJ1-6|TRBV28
TGTGCCAGCAGTTTAACGGGGTCATTAGAGTCACCCCTCCACTTT
CASSLTGSLESPLHF
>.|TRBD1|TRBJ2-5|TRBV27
TGTGCCAGCAGTTCCGGGACAGGGGGCGTAGAGACCCAGTACTTC
CASSSGTGGVETQYF
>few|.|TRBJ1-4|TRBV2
TGTGCCAGCAGTGGGGACGTTACTTATGAAAAACTGTTTTTT
CASSGDVTYEKLFF